These 19 T cell receptor beta chains were sequenced from one sample in a study of cytomegalovirus exposure and HLA in healthy donors. PCR primers comprised 60 Vbeta and 13 Jbeta primers. Sequencing used immunoSEQ multiplex PCR; TCRdb keeps in-frame clones, though not all of them. This specimen shows roughly 100,000 clones; the ten leading clones hold just under 3.5%. The sample comprised PBMCs. Every receptor here comes from a woman aged 30 to 39 in good health and CMV-seronegative.

Turning to this clone: The sample holds other DNA sequences that translate to the same CDR3. CDR3 in amino acids: CATSRGRSNQPQHF. CDR3 nucleotide sequence: TGTGCCACCAGCAGAGGCAGGAGCAATCAGCCCCAGCATTTT. V is TRBV15 and J is TRBJ1-5, with no clear D. The length of the CDR3 is 14 residues. Trimming removed 1 base at V and 1 base at J, with 5 bases between. Germline V lookup: CDR1 LNHNV, CDR2 YYDKDF (reference sequence). Full variable domain (remainder filled in from reference TRBV15 and TRBJ1-5): DAMVIQNPRYQVTQFGKPVTLSCSQTLNHNVMYWYQQKSSQAPKLLFHYYDKDFNNEADTPDNFQSRRPNTSFCFLDIRSPGLGDTAMYLCATSRGRSNQPQHFGDGTRLSIL.

The genes are TRBV29-1 and TRBJ2-7; 9 bases map to TRBD1. From germline, CDR1 is SQVTM and CDR2 ANQGSEA. CDR3 length equals 13 residues. J lost 4 bases, V lost 4 bases, and 5 bases had no gene match. The CDR3 sequence: CSVVGDREYEQYF. As DNA, the CDR3 is TGCAGCGTTGTCGGGGACAGGGAATACGAGCAGTACTTC.

The V call is TRBV5-1, the J call TRBJ2-7, with TRBD1 matching over 8 bases. Trimming took 1 base from V and 7 from J; bases not matched to a gene: 10. CDR1 is SGHRS and CDR2 is YFSETQ in the germline V gene. CDR3 length: 15 amino acids. For the CDR3, the DNA is TGCGCCAGCAGCTTGTCCGGGACAGGTCTGGGTGAGCAGTACTTC. This translates into CASSLSGTGLGEQYF.

The chain employs TRBV6-5 and TRBJ1-2; no firm D call. Germline assignment: CDR1 MNHEY and CDR2 SVGAGI. CDR3 length: 15 amino acids. V lost 2 bases, J lost 6 bases, and 16 bases lay in between. The CDR3 region is CASSYDSTIPNGYTF. CDR3 sequence (DNA): TGTGCCAGCAGTTACGATTCTACGATCCCTAATGGCTACACCTTC.

As regards this clone: The germline gene is not matched at one end of the junction; a read error may be the cause. The sample carries other DNA sequences with the same CDR3. The chain uses TRBV7-9 and TRBJ2-6; D may be TRBD2 (5 bases). This CDR3 has 15 residues. CDR1 and CDR2 (germline): SEHNR, FQNEAQ (reference sequence). CDR3 in amino acids: CASSLAGSGANVLTF. DNA of the CDR3: TGTGCCAGCAGCCTAGCCGGCTCTGGGGCCAACGTCCTGACTTTC.

The chain employs TRBV7-2 and TRBJ1-1; 9 bases line up with TRBD1. The CDR3 extends over 14 amino acids. In germline, CDR1 is SGHTA, CDR2 FQGNSA. The V segment lost 5 bases and the J segment 6 bases; nucleotides outside the gene matches: 7. CDR3 DNA: TGTGCCAGCAGCAAGGACAGGGGAGGGTCTGAAGCTTTCTTT. It yields the protein CASSKDRGGSEAFF.

V is TRBV7-9 and J is TRBJ1-2, with 10 bases lining up with TRBD1. The CDR3 length is 15 residues. Germline-derived CDR1 and CDR2 are SEHNR and FQNEAQ (reference sequence). V lost 3 bases, J lost 6 bases, and 7 bases stayed unmatched. The DNA of the CDR3 is TGTGCCAGCAGCTTCTGGACAGGGGGAGGGGATGGCTACACCTTC. Protein sequence: CASSFWTGGGDGYTF.

The chain couples TRBV28 to TRBJ2-7, with TRBD1 matching 8 bases. The CDR3 extends over 15 amino acids. The germline V gene has CDR1 MDHEN and CDR2 SYDVKM. Germline trimming cut 6 bases from V and 7 bases from J; bases unmatched to any gene: 14. In nucleotides, the CDR3 is TGTGCCAGCAGCCGGCCTGGGCAGGGGGCAAGGGAGCAGTACTTC. It specifies CASSRPGQGAREQYF.

V and J are TRBV27 and TRBJ2-7; possibly TRBD1 for D (6 bases). CDR3 length: 13 amino acids. V dropped 5 bases and J dropped 5 bases, with 13 bases sitting between them. CDR1 MNHEY and CDR2 SMNVEV come from the germline V gene (reference sequence). For the CDR3, the DNA is TGTGCCAGCAGTAGGGGGTCTGACCACGAGCAGTACTTC. This encodes CASSRGSDHEQYF.

V gene TRBV11-3 combines with J gene TRBJ2-7; 7 nucleotides agree with TRBD1. Germline V gene data show CDR1 as SGHNT and CDR2 as YENEEA. The CDR3 is 15 amino acids. With V trimmed by 2 bases and J by 5 bases, 9 bases remained unmatched. This chain's CDR3 is CASSLPTGFMDEQYF. CDR3 DNA sequence: TGTGCCAGCAGCTTACCGACAGGGTTTATGGACGAGCAGTACTTC.

This rearrangement joins TRBV4-1 to TRBJ1-5, with D maybe TRBD1 (6 bases). The CDR3 runs 16 residues. CDR1 MGHRA and CDR2 YSYEKL come from the germline V gene. V gave up 1 base and J gave up 4 bases, with 14 bases separating them. CDR3 sequence: CASSQGPDRANQPQHF. The CDR3 region has the DNA TGCGCCAGCAGCCAAGGGCCGGACAGAGCTAATCAGCCCCAGCATTTT.

The chain is built from TRBV28 and TRBJ2-7; D possibly corresponds to TRBD1 (6 bases). The CDR3 is made up of 12 amino acids. CDR1 MDHEN and CDR2 SYDVKM come from the germline V gene. The ends were cut back, 4 bases at V and 9 bases at J, with 13 bases in the middle. As DNA, the CDR3 is TGTGCCAGCAGTTCTACAGGGACGGGGCAGTACTTC. Protein sequence: CASSSTGTGQYF. The whole variable domain, remainder taken from reference TRBV28 and TRBJ2-7, is DVKVTQSSRYLVKRTGEKVFLECVQDMDHENMFWYRQDPGLGLRLIYFSYDVKMKEKGDIPEGYSVSREKKERFSLILESASTNQTSMYLCASSSTGTGQYFGPGTRLTVT.

J is TRBJ1-4 and V is TRBV2, with TRBD1 matching 10 bases. Germline CDR1 reads SNHLY; CDR2 reads FYNNEI. Germline trimming cut 5 bases from V and 7 bases from J; bases unmatched to any gene: 4. This CDR3 is built from 14 residues. DNA for the CDR3: TGTGCCAGCAGTCTGGGACAGGGGATTGAAAAACTGTTTTTT. This encodes CASSLGQGIEKLFF. The whole variable domain, remainder taken from reference TRBV2 and TRBJ1-4, is EPEVTQTPSHQVTQMGQEVILRCVPISNHLYFYWYRQILGQKVEFLVSFYNNEISEKSEIFDDQFSVERPDGSNFTLKIRSTKLEDSAMYFCASSLGQGIEKLFFGSGTQLSVL.

CDR3 in amino acids: CASSLGGGAQPQHF. In DNA, the CDR3 is TGTGCCAGCAGCTTAGGTGGCGGCGCCCAGCCCCAGCATTTT. The chain employs TRBV7-9 and TRBJ1-5, with unresolved D. With 1 base removed from V and 7 bases from J, the gap between germline ends came to 11 bases. CDR3 length equals 14 residues. Per germline, CDR1 SEHNR and CDR2 FQNEAQ (reference sequence).

The chain has TRBV4-1 and TRBJ1-6, with D possibly TRBD1 on 5 matching bases. In germline, CDR1 is MGHRA, CDR2 YSYEKL. The CDR3 loop spans 16 amino acids. V was shortened by 5 bases and J by 7 bases, with 18 bases between the two germline ends. The CDR3 DNA reads TGCGCCAGCAGCACCTTGCGGCAGGGAGGGAATTCACCCCTCCACTTT. Its translation is CASSTLRQGGNSPLHF.

The V call is TRBV11-3, the J call TRBJ1-1; D is unresolved. Between the trimmed V and J ends, which lost 4 bases and 2 bases, there was a span of 8 bases. The CDR3 loop spans 13 amino acids. CDR1 and CDR2 from the germline V gene are SGHNT and YENEEA. The CDR3 DNA reads TGTGCCAGCAGCTACCAGCGTAACACTGAAGCTTTCTTT. This encodes CASSYQRNTEAFF.

V is TRBV7-2 and J is TRBJ1-4, with D maybe TRBD1 (6 bases). This CDR3 has 14 amino acids. Germline-derived CDR1 and CDR2 are SGHTA and FQGNSA. V shed 4 bases and J shed 4 bases, with 10 bases lying between them. The CDR3 region has the DNA TGTGCCAGCAGCTCGGACAGTCTTAATGAAAAACTGTTTTTT. This sequence encodes CASSSDSLNEKLFF. The entire variable domain, with the rest obtained from reference TRBV7-2 and TRBJ1-4, is as follows: GAGVSQSPSNKVTEKGKDVELRCDPISGHTALYWYRQSLGQGLEFLIYFQGNSAPDKSGLPSDRFSAERTGGSVSTLTIQRTQQEDSAVYLCASSSDSLNEKLFFGSGTQLSVL.

The chain couples TRBV5-1 to TRBJ2-1; no clear D gene. This CDR3 spans 11 amino acids. In germline, CDR1 is SGHRS, CDR2 YFSETQ. Trimming shortened V by 2 bases and J by 9 bases, and 6 bases separated the two germline ends. As DNA, the CDR3 is TGCGCCAGCAGCTTAGGCGGTGAGCAGTTCTTC. Translating gives CASSLGGEQFF.

The chain joins TRBV5-1 to TRBJ2-5, with D unresolved. Germline lookup yields CDR1 SGHRS and CDR2 YFSETQ. The CDR3 spans 15 residues. V dropped 0 bases and J dropped 1 base, with 10 bases sitting between them. CDR3 sequence reads: CASSLEGGSQETQYF. CDR3 nucleotide sequence: TGCGCCAGCAGCTTGGAAGGCGGTTCCCAAGAGACCCAGTACTTC.